This is a list of T cell receptor beta chains from one sample in a study of OX40 agonist ivuxolimab in advanced cancers. Only in-frame clones appear in the TCRdb table, and some are missing; sequencing was by immunoSEQ multiplex PCR. Counted here are about 53,000 clones, approximately 91% occurring once; the ten biggest clones make up approximately 1.6%. The specimen was CD4+ or CD8+ T cells sorted from blood, collected in a trial of the OX40 agonist ivuxolimab. The receptor set was obtained from an adult with an advanced solid tumor such as melanoma, head and neck, liver or kidney cancer. The CDR3 runs from the conserved cysteine through the conserved F or W. The order of the fields is J gene, clone size, V gene, CDR3 protein. Where a row states a size, it is once, few, many or the class of an expanded clone; other rows omit it.

j_call: TRBJ1-1; clone_size: few; v_call: TRBV27; cdr3_aa: CASSLGRKTEAFF
j_call: TRBJ2-7; clone_size: NA; v_call: TRBV4-1; cdr3_aa: CASSPAGSSYEQYF
j_call: TRBJ1-5; clone_size: NA; v_call: TRBV6-6; cdr3_aa: CASRHRATRGNQPQHF
j_call: TRBJ1-1; clone_size: once; v_call: TRBV5-4; cdr3_aa: CASSQDRAGLGNTEAFF
j_call: TRBJ2-7; clone_size: NA; v_call: TRBV6-1; cdr3_aa: CASRAKRGGNEQYF
j_call: TRBJ1-5; clone_size: NA; v_call: TRBV6-1; cdr3_aa: CASSGQGLSNQPQHF
j_call: TRBJ2-6; clone_size: NA; v_call: TRBV5-4; cdr3_aa: CASSPGQSSGANVLTF
j_call: TRBJ2-7; clone_size: NA; v_call: TRBV25-1; cdr3_aa: CASSGQGNSYEQYF
j_call: TRBJ2-4; clone_size: NA; v_call: TRBV6-6; cdr3_aa: CASSSQIAGGDIQYF
j_call: TRBJ1-1; clone_size: NA; v_call: TRBV2; cdr3_aa: CASRSNTEAFF
j_call: TRBJ2-5; clone_size: few; v_call: TRBV11-3; cdr3_aa: CASSLWTGTQYF
j_call: TRBJ1-2; clone_size: NA; v_call: TRBV28; cdr3_aa: CASSPRGELNYGYTF
j_call: TRBJ1-4; clone_size: NA; v_call: TRBV10-3; cdr3_aa: CAISDRTGRGEKLFF
j_call: TRBJ2-4; clone_size: NA; v_call: TRBV4-2; cdr3_aa: CASSQGTGAKNIQYF
j_call: TRBJ2-1; clone_size: NA; v_call: TRBV5-1; cdr3_aa: CASSFGRGYSYNEQFF
j_call: TRBJ2-3; clone_size: NA; v_call: TRBV7-9; cdr3_aa: CASSSSSGGASDTQYF
j_call: TRBJ2-6; clone_size: NA; v_call: TRBV30; cdr3_aa: CAWSEPRVRGANVLTF
j_call: TRBJ1-6; clone_size: NA; v_call: TRBV6-1; cdr3_aa: CASSEAPGGGDSPLHF
j_call: TRBJ1-1; clone_size: NA; v_call: TRBV7-2; cdr3_aa: CASSLVGGRLSTEAFF
j_call: TRBJ1-4; clone_size: NA; v_call: TRBV30; cdr3_aa: CAWNRARDEKLFF
j_call: TRBJ1-1; clone_size: NA; v_call: TRBV11-2; cdr3_aa: CASSLDLNTEAFF
j_call: TRBJ2-2; clone_size: NA; v_call: TRBV21-1; cdr3_aa: CASSKEEGRGELFF
j_call: TRBJ1-6; clone_size: NA; v_call: TRBV6-6; cdr3_aa: CASAPADSPLHF
j_call: TRBJ1-5; clone_size: NA; v_call: TRBV7-4; cdr3_aa: CASSIVREPQHF
j_call: TRBJ2-6; clone_size: NA; v_call: TRBV6-1; cdr3_aa: CATGGGQVATVLTF
j_call: TRBJ2-2; clone_size: NA; v_call: TRBV9; cdr3_aa: CASGGVEGTGELFF
j_call: TRBJ1-1; clone_size: NA; v_call: TRBV5-6; cdr3_aa: CASSWGPTEAFF
j_call: TRBJ2-6; clone_size: NA; v_call: TRBV1; cdr3_aa: CTSSQASSSGANVLTF
j_call: TRBJ1-2; clone_size: NA; v_call: TRBV7-3; cdr3_aa: CASSPTGGGSYGYTF
j_call: TRBJ1-5; clone_size: NA; v_call: TRBV5-8; cdr3_aa: CASSLGQLYSNQPQHF
j_call: TRBJ2-1; clone_size: NA; v_call: TRBV2; cdr3_aa: CASIGGRVYNEQFF
j_call: TRBJ2-7; clone_size: once; v_call: TRBV27; cdr3_aa: CASSLTGVNEQYF
j_call: TRBJ1-1; clone_size: NA; v_call: TRBV6-5; cdr3_aa: CASNGRNTEAFF
j_call: TRBJ1-1; clone_size: NA; v_call: TRBV25-1; cdr3_aa: CASIVRNTEAFF
j_call: TRBJ1-2; clone_size: NA; v_call: TRBV19; cdr3_aa: CASSNTGGDGYTF
j_call: TRBJ1-2; clone_size: NA; v_call: TRBV10-3; cdr3_aa: CAISGPGTGDSNYGYTF
j_call: TRBJ2-1; clone_size: once; v_call: TRBV30; cdr3_aa: CAWSRDSNNEQFF
j_call: TRBJ2-5; clone_size: once; v_call: TRBV9; cdr3_aa: CASSVNPGGRETQYF
j_call: TRBJ1-4; clone_size: NA; v_call: TRBV11-2; cdr3_aa: CASSLVSEKLFF
j_call: TRBJ2-2; clone_size: few; v_call: TRBV6-4; cdr3_aa: CASSDTDRATGELFF
j_call: TRBJ1-2; clone_size: NA; v_call: TRBV5-6; cdr3_aa: CASSPGGSPGAYGYTF
j_call: TRBJ2-1; clone_size: NA; v_call: TRBV9; cdr3_aa: CASSVEVYGPYNEQFF
j_call: TRBJ1-4; clone_size: NA; v_call: TRBV6-1; cdr3_aa: CASSGNFATNEKLFF
j_call: TRBJ1-1; clone_size: NA; v_call: TRBV19; cdr3_aa: CASSMAPGDGLEAFF
j_call: TRBJ1-1; clone_size: NA; v_call: TRBV5-1; cdr3_aa: CASSLGRLNTEAFF
j_call: TRBJ1-5; clone_size: once; v_call: TRBV5-1; cdr3_aa: CASSLVPGEHQPQHF
j_call: TRBJ2-7; clone_size: NA; v_call: TRBV27; cdr3_aa: CASSPHEQYF